This T cell receptor beta chain is drawn from a study of blood T cell repertoires in COVID-19. About the study: From the United States, Italy and Spain came samples of acute and convalescent COVID-19. PBMCs, B-cell-depleted T cells, or T cells provided the cDNA or gDNA that made up the material.

V gave up 4 bases and J gave up 3 bases, with 9 bases separating them. This CDR3 spans 13 amino acids. Per germline, CDR1 KGHSH and CDR2 LQKENI. Authors' data handling: Amplification with reference gene primers provided the estimates of nucleated cell counts. Only in-frame clones appear in the TCRdb table, and some are missing; sequencing was by immunoSEQ multiplex PCR. D and trimming come from the DNA, and the V and J calls and clone size come from that table. The profile shows roughly 39,000 clones, approximately 86% of them singletons. Only a few counts were recorded for this clone. This chain joins TRBV18 and TRBJ1-2; possibly TRBD1 for D (5 bases). Sequences were obtained from peripheral blood. This TCR derives from an elderly woman with active COVID-19. Here the CDR3 reads CASSQDRDYGYTF. CDR3 DNA sequence: TGTGCCAGCTCACAAGACAGAGACTATGGCTACACCTTC.